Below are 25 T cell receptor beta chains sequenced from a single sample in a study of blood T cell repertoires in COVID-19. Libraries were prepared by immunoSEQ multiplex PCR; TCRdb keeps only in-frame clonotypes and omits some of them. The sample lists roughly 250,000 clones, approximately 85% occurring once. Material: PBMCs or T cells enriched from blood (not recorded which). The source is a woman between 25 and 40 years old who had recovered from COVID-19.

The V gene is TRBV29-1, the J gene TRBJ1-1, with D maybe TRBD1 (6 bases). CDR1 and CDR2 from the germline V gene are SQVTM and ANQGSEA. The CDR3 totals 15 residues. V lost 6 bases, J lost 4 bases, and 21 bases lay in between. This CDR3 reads CSVSYTGTKTTEAFF. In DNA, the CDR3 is TGCAGCGTCAGTTATACAGGGACCAAGACCACTGAAGCTTTCTTT.

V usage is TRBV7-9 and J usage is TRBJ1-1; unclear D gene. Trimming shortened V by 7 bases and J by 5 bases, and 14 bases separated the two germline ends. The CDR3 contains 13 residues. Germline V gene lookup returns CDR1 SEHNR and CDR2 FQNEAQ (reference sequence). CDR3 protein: CASKIWENTEAFF. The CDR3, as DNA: TGTGCCAGCAAAATTTGGGAGAATACTGAAGCTTTCTTT.

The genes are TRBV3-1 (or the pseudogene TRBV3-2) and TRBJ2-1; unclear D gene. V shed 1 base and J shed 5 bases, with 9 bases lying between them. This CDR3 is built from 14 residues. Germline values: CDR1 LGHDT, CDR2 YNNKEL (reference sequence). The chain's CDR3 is CASSQVLSNNEQFF. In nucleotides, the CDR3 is TGTGCCAGCAGCCAAGTCTTGAGTAACAATGAGCAGTTCTTC.

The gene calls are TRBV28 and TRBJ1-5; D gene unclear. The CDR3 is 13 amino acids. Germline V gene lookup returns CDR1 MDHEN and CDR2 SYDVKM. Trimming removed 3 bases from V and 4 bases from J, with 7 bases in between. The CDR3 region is CASSFGRNQPQHF. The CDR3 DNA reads TGTGCCAGCAGTTTTGGCAGGAATCAGCCCCAGCATTTT.

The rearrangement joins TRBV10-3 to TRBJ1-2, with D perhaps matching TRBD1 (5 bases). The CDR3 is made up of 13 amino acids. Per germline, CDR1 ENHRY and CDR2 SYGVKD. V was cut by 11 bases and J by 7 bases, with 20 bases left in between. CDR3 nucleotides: TGTGCCTCTCACCTAAGACCAGACAGTGGCTACACCTTC. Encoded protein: CASHLRPDSGYTF.

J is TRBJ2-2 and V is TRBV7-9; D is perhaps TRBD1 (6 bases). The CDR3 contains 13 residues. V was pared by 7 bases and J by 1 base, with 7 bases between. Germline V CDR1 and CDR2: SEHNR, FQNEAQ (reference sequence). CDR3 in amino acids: CASKQGNTGELFF. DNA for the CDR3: TGTGCCAGCAAACAGGGGAACACCGGGGAGCTGTTTTTT.

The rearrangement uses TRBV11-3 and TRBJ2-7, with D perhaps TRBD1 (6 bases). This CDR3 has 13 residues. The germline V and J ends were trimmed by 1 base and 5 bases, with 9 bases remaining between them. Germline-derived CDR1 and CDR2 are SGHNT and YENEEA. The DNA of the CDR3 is TGTGCCAGCAGCTTAGGACCAGGGGACGAGCAGTACTTC. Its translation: CASSLGPGDEQYF.

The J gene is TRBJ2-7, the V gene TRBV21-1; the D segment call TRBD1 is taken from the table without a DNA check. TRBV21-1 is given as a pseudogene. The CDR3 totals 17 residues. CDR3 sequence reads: CASSKEVPQGWSYEQYF. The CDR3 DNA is TGTGCCAGCAGCAAAGAGGTACCCCAGGGGTGGTCCTACGAGCAGTACTTC.

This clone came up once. CDR3 in amino acids: CASRLDSNEKLFF. In DNA form, the CDR3 reads TGTGCCAGCAGGCTTGACAGTAATGAAAAACTGTTTTTT. This chain joins TRBV6-5 and TRBJ1-4; possibly TRBD1 for D (5 bases). In germline, CDR1 is MNHEY, CDR2 SVGAGI. V dropped 6 bases and J dropped 4 bases, with 9 bases sitting between them. The CDR3 spans 13 residues.

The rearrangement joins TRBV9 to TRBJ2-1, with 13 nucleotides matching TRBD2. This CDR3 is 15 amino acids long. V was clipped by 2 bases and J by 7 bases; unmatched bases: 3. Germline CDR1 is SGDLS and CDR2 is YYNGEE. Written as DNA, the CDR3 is TGTGCCAGCAGCGTCGGGACTAGCGGGAAAAATGAGCAGTTCTTC. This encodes CASSVGTSGKNEQFF.

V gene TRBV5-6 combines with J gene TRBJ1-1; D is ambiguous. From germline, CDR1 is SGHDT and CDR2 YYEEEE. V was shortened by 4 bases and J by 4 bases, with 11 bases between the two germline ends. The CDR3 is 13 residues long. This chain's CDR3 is CASSPPRSTEAFF. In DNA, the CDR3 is TGTGCCAGCAGCCCGCCGCGGAGCACTGAAGCTTTCTTT.

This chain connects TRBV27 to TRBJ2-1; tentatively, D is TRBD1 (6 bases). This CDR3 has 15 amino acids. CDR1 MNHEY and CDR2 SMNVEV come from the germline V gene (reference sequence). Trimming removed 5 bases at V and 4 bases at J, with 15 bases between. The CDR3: CASSLRTDYYNEQFF. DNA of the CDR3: TGTGCCAGCAGTCTTCGGACAGACTATTACAATGAGCAGTTCTTC.

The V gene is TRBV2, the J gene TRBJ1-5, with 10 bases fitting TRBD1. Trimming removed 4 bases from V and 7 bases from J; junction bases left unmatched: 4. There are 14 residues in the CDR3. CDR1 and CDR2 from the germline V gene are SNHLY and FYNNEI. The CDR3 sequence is CASSGTGGGQPQHF. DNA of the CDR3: TGTGCCAGCAGTGGGACAGGGGGAGGACAGCCCCAGCATTTT. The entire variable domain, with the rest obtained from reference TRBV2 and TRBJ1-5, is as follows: EPEVTQTPSHQVTQMGQEVILRCVPISNHLYFYWYRQILGQKVEFLVSFYNNEISEKSEIFDDQFSVERPDGSNFTLKIRSTKLEDSAMYFCASSGTGGGQPQHFGDGTRLSIL.

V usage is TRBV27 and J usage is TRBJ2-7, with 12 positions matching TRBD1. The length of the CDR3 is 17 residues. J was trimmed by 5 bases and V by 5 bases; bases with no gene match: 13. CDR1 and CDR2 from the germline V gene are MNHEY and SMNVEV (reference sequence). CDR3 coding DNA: TGTGCCAGCAGTCCCAGGATCCCGGGACAGGGGGCAAACGAGCAGTACTTC. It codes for CASSPRIPGQGANEQYF.

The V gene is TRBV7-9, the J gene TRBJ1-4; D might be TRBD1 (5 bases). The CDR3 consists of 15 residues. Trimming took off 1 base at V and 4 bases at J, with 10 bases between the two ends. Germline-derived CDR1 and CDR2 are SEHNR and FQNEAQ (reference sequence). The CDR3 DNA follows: TGTGCCAGCAGCTTAGGAGACAGCCGTAATGAAAAACTGTTTTTT. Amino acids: CASSLGDSRNEKLFF.

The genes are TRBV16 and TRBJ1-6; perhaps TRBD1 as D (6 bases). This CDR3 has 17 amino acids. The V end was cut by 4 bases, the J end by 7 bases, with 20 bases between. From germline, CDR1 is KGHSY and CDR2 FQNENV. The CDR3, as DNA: TGTGCCAGCAGCCTCCCTGTGGGGGCCGCTTCAAATTCACCCCTCCACTTT. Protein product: CASSLPVGAASNSPLHF. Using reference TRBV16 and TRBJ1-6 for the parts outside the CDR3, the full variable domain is GEEVAQTPKHLVRGEGQKAKLYCAPIKGHSYVFWYQQVLKNEFKFLISFQNENVFDETGMPKERFSAKCLPNSPCSLEIQATKLEDSAVYFCASSLPVGAASNSPLHFGNGTRLTVT.

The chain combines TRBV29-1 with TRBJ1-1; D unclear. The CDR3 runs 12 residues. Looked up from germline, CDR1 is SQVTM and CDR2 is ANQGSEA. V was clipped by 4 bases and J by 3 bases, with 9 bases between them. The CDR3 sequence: CSVVREDTEAFF. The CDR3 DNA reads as TGCAGCGTTGTTCGAGAGGACACTGAAGCTTTCTTT.

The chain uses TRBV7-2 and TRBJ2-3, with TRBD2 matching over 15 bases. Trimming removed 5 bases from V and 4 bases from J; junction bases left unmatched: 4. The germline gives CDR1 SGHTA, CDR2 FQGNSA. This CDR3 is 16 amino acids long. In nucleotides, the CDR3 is TGTGCCAGCAGCACCCGGACTAGCGGGGGGGCAGATACGCAGTATTTT. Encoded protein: CASSTRTSGGADTQYF.

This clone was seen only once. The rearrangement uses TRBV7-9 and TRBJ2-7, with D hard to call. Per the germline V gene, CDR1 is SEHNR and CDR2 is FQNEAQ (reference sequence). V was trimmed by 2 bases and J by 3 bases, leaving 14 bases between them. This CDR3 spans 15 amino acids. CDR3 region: CASSLISLGDYEQYF. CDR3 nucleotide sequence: TGTGCCAGCAGCTTAATAAGTCTAGGAGACTACGAGCAGTACTTC.

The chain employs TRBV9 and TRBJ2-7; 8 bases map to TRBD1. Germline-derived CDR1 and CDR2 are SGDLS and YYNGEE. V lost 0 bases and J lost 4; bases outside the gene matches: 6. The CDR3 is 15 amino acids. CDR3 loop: CASSVEGTGLYEQYF. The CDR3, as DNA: TGTGCCAGCAGCGTAGAAGGGACAGGACTTTACGAGCAGTACTTC.

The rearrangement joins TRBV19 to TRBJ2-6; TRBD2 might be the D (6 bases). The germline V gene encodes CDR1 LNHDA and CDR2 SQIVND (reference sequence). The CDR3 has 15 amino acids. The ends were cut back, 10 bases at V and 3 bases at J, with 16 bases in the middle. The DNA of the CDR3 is TGTGCCACTTCTCCGGGGGTACTTGGGGCCAACGTCCTGACTTTC. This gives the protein CATSPGVLGANVLTF.

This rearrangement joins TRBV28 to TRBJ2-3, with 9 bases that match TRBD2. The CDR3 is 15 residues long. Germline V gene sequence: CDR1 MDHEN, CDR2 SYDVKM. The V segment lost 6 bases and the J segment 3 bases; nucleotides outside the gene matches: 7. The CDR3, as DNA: TGTGCCAGCAGGCCCGGGACTAGCAATACAGATACGCAGTATTTT. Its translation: CASRPGTSNTDTQYF. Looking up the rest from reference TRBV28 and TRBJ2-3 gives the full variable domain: DVKVTQSSRYLVKRTGEKVFLECVQDMDHENMFWYRQDPGLGLRLIYFSYDVKMKEKGDIPEGYSVSREKKERFSLILESASTNQTSMYLCASRPGTSNTDTQYFGPGTRLTVL.

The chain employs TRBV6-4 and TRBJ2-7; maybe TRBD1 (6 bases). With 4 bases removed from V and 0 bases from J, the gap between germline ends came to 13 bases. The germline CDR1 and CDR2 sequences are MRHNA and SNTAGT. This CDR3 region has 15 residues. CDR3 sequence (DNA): TGTGCCAGCAGTGTGGGTGGGGGCAACTCCTACGAGCAGTACTTC. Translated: CASSVGGGNSYEQYF.

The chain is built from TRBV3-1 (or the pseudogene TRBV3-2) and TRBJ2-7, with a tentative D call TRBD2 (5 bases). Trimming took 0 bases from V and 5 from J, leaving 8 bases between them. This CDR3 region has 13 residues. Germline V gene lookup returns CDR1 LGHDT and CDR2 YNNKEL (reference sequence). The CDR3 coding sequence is TGTGCCAGCAGCCAAGATACAGCGGACGAGCAGTACTTC. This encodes CASSQDTADEQYF.

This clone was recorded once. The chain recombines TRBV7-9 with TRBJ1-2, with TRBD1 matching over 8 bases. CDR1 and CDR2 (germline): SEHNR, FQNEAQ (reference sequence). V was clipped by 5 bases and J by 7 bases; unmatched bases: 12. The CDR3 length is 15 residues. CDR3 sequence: CASSPGRGRLFGYTF. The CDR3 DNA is TGTGCCAGCAGCCCGGGCAGGGGGCGGTTGTTTGGCTACACCTTC.